A single sample gave rise to the 27 T cell receptor beta chains below, sequenced in a study of human CD8 memory T cell subsets. UMI-labeled 5' RACE produced the TCR beta libraries. TCRdb reworked the 5' RACE reads into one entry per CDR3 protein, no DNA. The repertoire table contains under 8,000 distinct CDR3 sequences. Material: CD8+ stem-like memory T cells (TSCM and TCM) sorted from PBMCs. Subset specified: stem-like memory CD8 T cells (TSTEM), CCR7+ PD-1- TIGIT-. Source of these receptors: a human donor in good health.

This rearrangement joins TRBV20-1 to TRBJ1-5. CDR1 and CDR2 (germline): DFQATT, SNEGSKA (reference sequence). CDR3 length: 13 amino acids. The CDR3 sequence is CSAREEGYQPQHF.

The V call is TRBV29-1, the J call TRBJ1-1; checking the TCRdb D call of TRBD1 is not possible without DNA. Per germline, CDR1 SQVTM and CDR2 ANQGSEA. The CDR3 extends over 11 amino acids. CDR3 protein: CSVLWGVEAFF.

V is TRBV11-2 and J is TRBJ2-2; the TCRdb D gene call, TRBD1, has no DNA to confirm it. CDR3 length: 16 amino acids. Germline V gene sequence: CDR1 SGHAT, CDR2 FQNNGV. This chain's CDR3 is CASSRSGTVNTGELFF.

The chain has TRBV5-4 and TRBJ2-3; TCRdb's assignment of TRBD1 cannot be checked, as there is no DNA. This CDR3 has 16 amino acids. Looked up from germline, CDR1 is SGHNT and CDR2 is YYREEE (reference sequence). CDR3 sequence: CASSEGAGAHTDTQYF.

Measured by frequency, this clonotype is medium-sized. The chain joins TRBV30 to TRBJ2-1; TCRdb calls TRBD2, which cannot be checked without DNA. CDR3 length equals 18 residues. Germline CDR1 is GTSNPN and CDR2 is SVGIG (reference sequence). The CDR3 sequence: CAWSDPSIAESSYNEQFF.

Measured by frequency, this clonotype is medium-sized. The genes are TRBV12-3 or TRBV12-4 and TRBJ2-2; the TCRdb call, TRBD1, lacks DNA for checking. The CDR3 length is 12 residues. The CDR3 is CAGGRGTGELFF.

V is TRBV12-3 or TRBV12-4 and J is TRBJ1-3. The CDR3 sequence is 16 residues long. CDR3 residues: CASSFSELNSGNTIYF.

CDR3 residues: CASSFPRGMNTEAFF. The rearrangement uses TRBV12-3 or TRBV12-4 and TRBJ1-1; the D call from TCRdb, TRBD1, cannot be confirmed without DNA. This CDR3 has 15 amino acids.

The rearrangement uses TRBV20-1 and TRBJ1-5. Germline CDR1 DFQATT, CDR2 SNEGSKA (reference sequence). The CDR3 loop spans 11 amino acids. The CDR3 is CSAGEAKPQHF.

Its frequency marks this clonotype as medium-sized. The chain joins TRBV28 to TRBJ1-5; with no DNA, the TCRdb D assignment of TRBD1 cannot be verified. Germline loops: CDR1 MDHEN, CDR2 SYDVKM. The CDR3 is 13 residues long. CDR3 residues: CASSLGAGQPQHF.

The V and J genes are TRBV3-1 and TRBJ2-1; no DNA is available, so the TRBD1 call from TCRdb remains unchecked. The CDR3 length is 17 residues. CDR1 is LGHDT and CDR2 is YNNKEL in the germline V gene (reference sequence). CDR3 region: CASSPSLQGFNPNEQFF.

Frequency places this clonotype as medium-sized. This sequence joins TRBV28 and TRBJ2-7; the D call from TCRdb, TRBD2, cannot be confirmed without DNA. Germline lookup yields CDR1 MDHEN and CDR2 SYDVKM. CDR3 size: 15 residues. CDR3 loop: CASRRTSGRAYEQYF.

The chain joins TRBV9 to TRBJ1-1. The germline CDR1 and CDR2 sequences are SGDLS and YYNGEE. This CDR3 spans 15 amino acids. The CDR3 spells CASSVLEEVNTEAFF. The entire variable domain, with the rest obtained from reference TRBV9 and TRBJ1-1, is as follows: DSGVTQTPKHLITATGQRVTLRCSPRSGDLSVYWYQQSLDQGLQFLIQYYNGEERAKGNILERFSAQQFPDLHSELNLSSLELGDSALYFCASSVLEEVNTEAFFGQGTRLTVV.

The chain has TRBV7-9 and TRBJ1-1. Germline CDR1 reads SEHNR; CDR2 reads FQNEAQ (reference sequence). CDR3 size: 15 residues. The chain's CDR3 is CASSLGEGRDTEAFF.

Considering frequency, this clonotype is medium-sized (0.01 to 0.1%). The CDR3 here is CSAREALAGDTDTQYF. The chain is built from TRBV20-1 and TRBJ2-3; TCRdb's D gene call, TRBD2, goes unchecked for lack of DNA. The V gene's germline CDR1 is DFQATT and CDR2 SNEGSKA (reference sequence). The length of the CDR3 is 16 residues.

The chain employs TRBV7-9 and TRBJ1-3; TCRdb's D gene call, TRBD1, goes unchecked for lack of DNA. The CDR3 sequence is 18 residues long. Germline assignment: CDR1 SEHNR and CDR2 FQNEAQ (reference sequence). The CDR3 here is CASSPNPQVYYSGNTIYF.

V gene TRBV30 combines with J gene TRBJ2-1; the TCRdb D gene call, TRBD2, has no DNA to confirm it. This CDR3 is 15 amino acids long. Germline-derived CDR1 and CDR2 are GTSNPN and SVGIG (reference sequence). CDR3: CAMKVGLAVYNEQFF.

The chain recombines TRBV7-6 with TRBJ2-7; TCRdb gives TRBD1 as the D gene, but with no DNA this cannot be confirmed. CDR1 and CDR2 from the germline V gene are SGHVS and FNYEAQ. The CDR3 spans 15 residues. The CDR3 loop reads CASSLGGQGDSEQYF.

Frequency places this clonotype as medium-sized. The CDR3 spells CASSLGLAGGAKGNEQFF. The chain is built from TRBV28 and TRBJ2-1; with no DNA, the TCRdb D assignment of TRBD2 cannot be verified. CDR1 and CDR2 from the germline V gene are MDHEN and SYDVKM. There are 18 residues in the CDR3.

This chain joins TRBV19 and TRBJ2-1; TCRdb gives TRBD2 as the D gene, but with no DNA this cannot be confirmed. Per germline, CDR1 LNHDA and CDR2 SQIVND (reference sequence). The length of the CDR3 is 15 residues. The chain's CDR3 is CASSKAGGDYNEQFF.

The V and J genes are TRBV9 and TRBJ2-1; TCRdb reports TRBD1, a call that lacks DNA to check it against. The CDR3 is 15 residues long. CDR1 and CDR2 from the germline V gene are SGDLS and YYNGEE. The CDR3: CASSASGQSYNEQFF.

The chain has TRBV10-2 and TRBJ1-1. Germline-derived CDR1 and CDR2 are WSHSY and SAAADI. CDR3 length: 14 residues. CDR3 amino acids: CASSESSGNTEAFF.

The CDR3 is CASSYSSPSISGIDTGELFF. The genes are TRBV6-2 or TRBV6-3 and TRBJ2-2; TCRdb's D call, TRBD2, is unchecked because there is no DNA. CDR3 length: 20 residues. Germline CDR1 MNHEY, CDR2 SVGEGT.

The rearrangement uses TRBV6-4 and TRBJ1-1. The germline gives CDR1 MRHNA, CDR2 SNTAGT. The CDR3 totals 13 residues. The CDR3 loop is CASSDSQNTEAFF.

This chain connects TRBV4-1 to TRBJ2-7; TCRdb returns TRBD1, unconfirmable since there is no DNA. Germline V CDR1 and CDR2: MGHRA, YSYEKL. CDR3 length equals 16 residues. CDR3 sequence reads: CASSSKTTGGPYEQYF.

V is TRBV30 and J is TRBJ1-1. CDR3 size: 14 residues. Germline CDR1 and CDR2: GTSNPN and SVGIG (reference sequence). The CDR3 reads CAWSVGVMNTEAFF.

V is TRBV9 and J is TRBJ1-1; the D call from TCRdb, TRBD1, cannot be confirmed without DNA. The length of the CDR3 is 14 residues. Germline V gene data show CDR1 as SGDLS and CDR2 as YYNGEE. CDR3 amino acids: CASSGGQTNTEAFF.